These 32 T cell receptor beta chains came from one sample sequenced in a study of human T cells and chemical hapten exposure (dated by TCRdb to about 2021). The receptor library was made with RACE. This sample was sequenced with a NextSeq 500. Starting from the raw public reads, TCRdb applied fastp trimming at Q25, assembled clones with MiXCR and retained in-frame beta chains. Records with the same CDR3 protein are collapsed into one entry carrying the most frequent genes and DNA. The sample data list 200,000 to 300,000 distinct CDR3 sequences, and more than 6.5% of these were observed just once. The ten most abundant clones make up roughly 2.5% of the sample. In the paper's terms, the time point label means: pre-sensitization, week 0. The treatment or condition label of this sample denotes: therapeutic diphenylcyclopropenone sensitization with weekly scalp DPC. Sequenced material: whole blood, taken in connection with sensitization to the hapten diphenylcyclopropenone (DPC). The receptors stem from a woman aged 40 to 55 with alopecia areata. Some clones in this sample may be carry-over from other donors' samples.

This rearrangement joins TRBV20-1 to TRBJ2-1; maybe TRBD2 (6 bases). CDR1 DFQATT and CDR2 SNEGSKA come from the germline V gene (reference sequence). The CDR3 has 13 residues. Trimming removed 3 bases from V and 5 bases from J, with 11 bases in between. The CDR3 coding sequence is TGCAGTGCTAGTACGGGGGACCACAATGAGCAGTTCTTC. The encoded protein is CSASTGDHNEQFF.

This clonotype was seen more than once but under ten times. This chain joins TRBV9 and TRBJ2-1; no reliable D call. This CDR3 has 14 amino acids. V gave up 1 base and J gave up 7 bases, with 12 bases separating them. Germline values: CDR1 SGDLS, CDR2 YYNGEE. In DNA form, the CDR3 reads TGTGCCAGCAGCGTACGGCAGGACCTGAATGAGCAGTTCTTC. This encodes CASSVRQDLNEQFF.

V gene TRBV4-3 combines with J gene TRBJ2-3; weak D call: TRBD2 (5 bases). The CDR3 loop spans 17 amino acids. V lost 4 bases and J lost 0, with 17 bases in between. Looked up from germline, CDR1 is LGHNA and CDR2 is YSLEER. CDR3 in DNA: TGCGCCAGCAGCCGTGGACTCAAAAGGTCTAGCACAGATACGCAGTATTTT. Protein sequence: CASSRGLKRSSTDTQYF.

This clonotype came up a few times. V and J are TRBV6-5 and TRBJ2-7; no firm D call. Germline loops: CDR1 MNHEY, CDR2 SVGAGI. Trimming pared 2 bases from V and 0 bases from J, leaving 11 bases between. The CDR3 is made up of 15 amino acids. The CDR3 is CASSYHSSPSYEQYF. CDR3 coding DNA: TGTGCCAGCAGTTACCACTCGTCGCCCTCCTACGAGCAGTACTTC.

The chain couples TRBV27 to TRBJ2-7, with TRBD2 identical over 12 bases. V was clipped by 5 bases and J by 5 bases; unmatched bases: 7. CDR1 is MNHEY and CDR2 is SMNVEV in the germline V gene (reference sequence). CDR3 length equals 15 residues. This chain's CDR3 is CASSPTSGSFHEQYF. CDR3 in DNA: TGTGCCAGCAGTCCGACTAGCGGGAGCTTCCACGAGCAGTACTTC.

This clonotype occurred a few times. Sequence at one end of the junction differs from germline and may be a read error. This chain uses TRBV7-7 with TRBJ2-3; 10 bases are a match to TRBD1. Germline V lookup: CDR1 SSHAT, CDR2 FNYEAQ (reference sequence). The CDR3 has 16 residues. In DNA form, the CDR3 reads TGTGCTAGCAGCTCGGGACAGGGGAGGGGCACAGATACGCAGTATTTT. Translation gives CASSSGQGRGTDTQYF. Supplemented by reference TRBV7-7 and TRBJ2-3, the full variable domain reads GAGVSQSPRYKVTKRGQDVTLRCDPISSHATLYWYQQALGQGPEFLTYFNYEAQPDKSGLPSDRFSAERPEGSISTLTIQRTEQRDSAMYRCASSSGQGRGTDTQYFGPGTRLTVL.

This chain joins TRBV6-5 and TRBJ2-3; 13 nucleotides match TRBD2. The V and J ends lost 4 bases and 4 bases, in that order; junction bases with no gene match: 8. Germline values: CDR1 MNHEY, CDR2 SVGAGI. The CDR3 has 17 residues. The CDR3 loop is CASSWDRLAGGPDTQYF. The CDR3 DNA follows: TGTGCCAGCAGTTGGGACCGACTAGCGGGAGGCCCAGATACGCAGTATTTT.

This clonotype came up many times. This chain connects TRBV20-1 to TRBJ2-7, with TRBD1 matching 9 bases. Germline V lookup: CDR1 DFQATT, CDR2 SNEGSKA (reference sequence). V was clipped by 2 bases and J by 3 bases; unmatched bases: 2. This CDR3 contains 13 residues. DNA for the CDR3: TGCAGTGCTAGATGGACAGGGGACTACGAGCAGTACTTC. This codes for CSARWTGDYEQYF.

This chain joins TRBV12-3 or TRBV12-4 and TRBJ2-7, with 9 positions matching TRBD2. J was trimmed by 2 bases and V by 3 bases; bases with no gene match: 2. The CDR3 is made up of 14 amino acids. CDR3 in DNA: TGTGCCAGCAGTTTTACTAGCGGGCCCTACGAGCAGTACTTC. Translation gives CASSFTSGPYEQYF.

The chain has TRBV7-2 and TRBJ1-5; possibly TRBD1 for D (5 bases). Trimming stripped 3 bases from V and 3 bases from J, with 9 bases between. Germline loops: CDR1 SGHTA, CDR2 FQGNSA. CDR3 length: 14 amino acids. Here the CDR3 reads CASSFTGFNQPQHF. In nucleotides, the CDR3 is TGTGCCAGCAGCTTTACAGGATTCAATCAGCCCCAGCATTTT.

This clonotype has just a few counts. This rearrangement joins TRBV6-5 to TRBJ2-7; no clear D gene. The length of the CDR3 is 13 residues. Trimming stripped 0 bases from V and 2 bases from J, with 5 bases between. The V gene's germline CDR1 is MNHEY and CDR2 SVGAGI. CDR3 protein: CASSYSRAYEQYF. CDR3 coding DNA: TGTGCCAGCAGTTACTCCCGGGCCTACGAGCAGTACTTC.

At least ten counts were recorded for this clonotype. V gene TRBV5-1 combines with J gene TRBJ1-2; D unclear. Germline CDR1 is SGHRS and CDR2 is YFSETQ. Trimming shortened V by 4 bases and J by 4 bases, and 11 bases separated the two germline ends. This CDR3 contains 13 residues. The CDR3 here is CASSEDGAYGYTF. The CDR3, as DNA: TGCGCCAGCAGCGAGGACGGAGCCTATGGCTACACCTTC.

There are a few counts of this clonotype. This chain joins TRBV29-1 and TRBJ1-3, with 9 bases that match TRBD1. The J segment lost 1 base and the V segment lost 5 bases, leaving 6 bases of the junction unmatched. The CDR3 covers 15 residues. Per the germline V gene, CDR1 is SQVTM and CDR2 is ANQGSEA. DNA for the CDR3: TGCAGCGTTAAACAGGGGGCTGGGTCTGGAAACACCATATATTTT. Its protein is CSVKQGAGSGNTIYF.

The chain combines TRBV18 with TRBJ2-4; TRBD1 matches 9 bases. CDR1 is KGHSH and CDR2 is LQKENI in the germline V gene. The trim removed 3 bases at V and 1 base at J, leaving 10 bases unmatched. This CDR3 has 18 residues. The CDR3 DNA follows: TGTGCCAGCTCACCCCAAGACAGGGGGAGTGGCGCCAAAAACATTCAGTACTTC. Amino acid sequence: CASSPQDRGSGAKNIQYF.

This clonotype was picked up many times. V and J are TRBV20-1 and TRBJ1-1; the D is unclear. Germline V gene sequence: CDR1 DFQATT, CDR2 SNEGSKA (reference sequence). The V and J ends lost 5 bases and 2 bases respectively, with 9 bases between them. This CDR3 region has 12 residues. This CDR3 reads CSAPTINTEAFF. The CDR3 region has the DNA TGCAGTGCTCCGACAATAAACACTGAAGCTTTCTTT.

This clonotype was recorded a few times. The chain carries TRBV6-2 or TRBV6-3 and TRBJ2-7; 11 bases map to TRBD2. The CDR3 sequence is 18 residues long. V was clipped by 2 bases and J by 3 bases; unmatched bases: 12. Germline loops: CDR1 MNHEY, CDR2 SVGEGT. This CDR3 reads CASSYPFTPGLAGYEQYF. The DNA for the CDR3 is TGTGCCAGCAGTTACCCCTTTACGCCTGGACTAGCGGGCTACGAGCAGTACTTC.

The chain carries TRBV11-1 and TRBJ2-6; no clear D gene. In germline, CDR1 is SGHAT, CDR2 FQDESV (reference sequence). The CDR3 runs 15 residues. V shed 4 bases and J shed 1 base, with 8 bases lying between them. The CDR3 DNA follows: TGTGCCAGCAGCTCGACGCGATCTGGGGCCAACGTCCTGACTTTC. Amino acid sequence: CASSSTRSGANVLTF.

In this sample, this clonotype turned up many times. The chain links TRBV7-6 to TRBJ1-4, with D perhaps TRBD1 (5 bases). With 4 bases removed from V and 8 bases from J, the gap between germline ends came to 14 bases. The germline V gene encodes CDR1 SGHVS and CDR2 FNYEAQ. There are 14 residues in the CDR3. CDR3 region: CASSSTGASEKLFF. In DNA form, the CDR3 reads TGTGCCAGCAGCTCCACCGGGGCCTCGGAAAAACTGTTTTTT.

This clonotype was observed a few times. The J gene is TRBJ1-1, the V gene TRBV7-8; D not certain. Trimming cost V 5 bases and J 5 bases, with 15 bases left between them. This CDR3 has 14 amino acids. Germline CDR1 reads SGHVS; CDR2 reads FQNEAQ. The DNA of the CDR3 is TGTGCCAGCAGCCGACGACCGGAGGTGACTGAAGCTTTCTTT. It translates to CASSRRPEVTEAFF.

This clonotype was counted many times. V usage is TRBV7-2 and J usage is TRBJ2-3; perhaps D is TRBD1 or TRBD2 (5 bases each). CDR1 SGHTA and CDR2 FQGNSA come from the germline V gene. V lost 3 bases to trimming and J lost 2 bases, with 6 bases between them. The length of the CDR3 is 13 residues. CDR3 loop: CASSLGPTDTQYF. In DNA, the CDR3 is TGTGCCAGCAGCTTGGGACCCACAGATACGCAGTATTTT.

The genes are TRBV18 and TRBJ1-3; weak D call: TRBD1 (6 bases). V was shortened by 2 bases and J by 0 bases, with 14 bases between the two germline ends. Germline V gene lookup returns CDR1 KGHSH and CDR2 LQKENI. The CDR3 covers 17 residues. The CDR3 here is CASSPTGQLNSGNTIYF. CDR3 bases: TGTGCCAGCTCACCAACCGGACAGCTAAACTCTGGAAACACCATATATTTT.

V gene TRBV4-2 combines with J gene TRBJ1-4; possible D gene TRBD1, 6 bases. The CDR3 is 17 residues long. Trimming took off 0 bases at V and 0 bases at J, with 11 bases between the two ends. Per the germline V gene, CDR1 is LGHNA and CDR2 is YNFKEQ. Here the CDR3 DNA reads TGTGCCAGCAGCCAAGAAAGATGGACAGCAACTAATGAAAAACTGTTTTTT. It codes for CASSQERWTATNEKLFF.

This chain links TRBV7-9 with TRBJ1-1; D not certain. Germline CDR1 and CDR2: SEHNR and FQNEAQ (reference sequence). V lost 5 bases to trimming and J lost 2 bases, with 12 bases between them. CDR3 length: 14 residues. The CDR3 here is CASSIQTQNTEAFF. CDR3 bases: TGTGCCAGCAGCATCCAGACCCAAAACACTGAAGCTTTCTTT.

This clonotype has only a few counts. The V gene is TRBV6-5, the J gene TRBJ1-1; tentative D call: TRBD1 (6 bases). The CDR3 is made up of 15 amino acids. V lost 7 bases and J 4 bases, leaving 19 bases between the germline ends. The germline CDR1 and CDR2 sequences are MNHEY and SVGAGI. Written as DNA, the CDR3 is TGTGCCAGCACCCTAGGGGGTGGGTATCGCACTGAAGCTTTCTTT. Its translation: CASTLGGGYRTEAFF.

This chain connects TRBV6-5 to TRBJ1-2; D unresolved. Trimming removed 4 bases at V and 3 bases at J, with 15 bases between. CDR3 size: 15 residues. Germline CDR1 MNHEY, CDR2 SVGAGI. The DNA for the CDR3 is TGTGCCAGCAGTTCCTCAGATCCCTCTGACTATGGCTACACCTTC. Amino acid sequence: CASSSSDPSDYGYTF.

This clonotype was observed at least ten times. This chain links TRBV6-2 or TRBV6-3 with TRBJ1-5, with D possibly TRBD1 on 5 matching bases. Germline-derived CDR1 and CDR2 are MNHEY and SVGEGT. The CDR3 has 12 amino acids. The ends were cut back, 6 bases at V and 8 bases at J, with 11 bases in the middle. CDR3 sequence reads: CASRQGTEPQHF. CDR3 nucleotides: TGTGCCAGCAGGCAGGGCACGGAGCCCCAGCATTTT.

This clonotype was recorded a few times. The chain couples TRBV3-1 to TRBJ1-5; TRBD1 is a possible D gene (5 bases). Germline V gene data show CDR1 as LGHDT and CDR2 as YNNKEL (reference sequence). This CDR3 spans 14 amino acids. Trimming took off 0 bases at V and 7 bases at J, with 10 bases between the two ends. CDR3 sequence (DNA): TGTGCCAGCAGCCAAGATGGCGGGGGGCAGCCCCAGCATTTT. It yields the protein CASSQDGGGQPQHF.

This clonotype was seen a few times. The CDR3 reads CASSEQGTPNEKLFF. As DNA, the CDR3 is TGTGCCAGCAGTGAGCAAGGGACACCCAATGAAAAACTGTTTTTT. The chain couples TRBV12-3 or TRBV12-4 to TRBJ1-4; perhaps TRBD1 as D (6 bases). Deletions cut 5 bases from V and 5 bases from J, with 15 bases between. This CDR3 spans 15 amino acids.

This clonotype was seen more than once but under ten times. The rearrangement joins TRBV20-1 to TRBJ1-4, with 7 bases identical to TRBD1. CDR1 is DFQATT and CDR2 is SNEGSKA in the germline V gene (reference sequence). CDR3 length: 18 amino acids. V lost 5 bases, J lost 1 base, and 16 bases stayed unmatched. CDR3 sequence (DNA): TGCAGTGCTTGGTTGGGGGGACAGACATTCGGAACTAATGAAAAACTGTTTTTT. Protein: CSAWLGGQTFGTNEKLFF.

The chain has TRBV20-1 and TRBJ2-2; 8 positions match TRBD2. V lost 5 bases and J lost 2; bases outside the gene matches: 4. The CDR3 runs to 14 residues. Germline V CDR1 and CDR2: DFQATT, SNEGSKA (reference sequence). CDR3 DNA sequence: TGCAGTGCTTATAGCGGGGTAAACACCGGGGAGCTGTTTTTT. It codes for CSAYSGVNTGELFF.

This chain uses TRBV10-3 with TRBJ2-7; D call uncertain. Between the trimmed V and J ends, which lost 4 bases and 7 bases, there was a span of 11 bases. Germline CDR1 is ENHRY and CDR2 is SYGVKD. This CDR3 comprises 12 residues. The CDR3 nucleotides are TGTGCCATCAGTGGACCCCGTCGTGAGCAGTACTTC. Amino acids: CAISGPRREQYF.

The chain carries TRBV20-1 and TRBJ1-2; no definite D call. Germline V CDR1 and CDR2: DFQATT, SNEGSKA (reference sequence). Deletions cut 3 bases from V and 4 bases from J, with 12 bases between. The CDR3 is 13 amino acids. The CDR3 nucleotides are TGCAGTGCTAGTTCGCCAGTTACCTATGGCTACACCTTC. It translates to CSASSPVTYGYTF.